This passage covers 14 T cell receptor beta chains from one sample sequenced in a study of identical twins. TCRdb re-analysed the 5' RACE reads in MiXCR, keeping a single row per CDR3 protein. Among under 1 million distinct CDR3 sequences listed, 9% to 15% were seen once. This same sample was also part of a study on yellow fever vaccine responses in identical twins.

The sequenced material came from PBMCs. Every receptor here comes from a woman under 30 in good health.

The rearrangement joins TRBV5-5 to TRBJ2-7; 12 nucleotides match TRBD2. Germline assignment: CDR1 SGHKS and CDR2 YYEKEE (reference sequence). The CDR3 sequence is 15 residues long. J was trimmed by 6 bases and V by 4 bases; bases with no gene match: 8. CDR3 sequence reads: CASSNQGLAGLEQYF. CDR3 nucleotide sequence: TGTGCCAGCAGCAATCAGGGACTAGCGGGCCTCGAGCAGTACTTC.

The V and J genes are TRBV27 and TRBJ2-5, with 10 positions matching TRBD1. The CDR3 totals 16 residues. The V and J ends lost 5 bases and 5 bases, in that order; junction bases with no gene match: 11. Germline loops: CDR1 MNHEY, CDR2 SMNVEV (reference sequence). CDR3 protein: CASSKRPGQGRETQYF. CDR3 DNA: TGTGCCAGCAGTAAACGGCCGGGACAGGGGCGGGAGACCCAGTACTTC.

In this sample, this clonotype turned up many times. This sequence joins TRBV15 and TRBJ2-5; D is ambiguous. The ends were cut back, 1 base at V and 5 bases at J, with 8 bases in the middle. The CDR3 extends over 13 amino acids. Germline V gene lookup returns CDR1 LNHNV and CDR2 YYDKDF (reference sequence). As DNA, the CDR3 is TGTGCCACCAGCAGAGGCGGTCCGGAGACCCAGTACTTC. This sequence encodes CATSRGGPETQYF.

V is TRBV28 and J is TRBJ1-2; the match to TRBD1 covers 12 bases. The V segment lost 4 bases and the J segment 8 bases; nucleotides outside the gene matches: 8. Germline CDR1 is MDHEN and CDR2 is SYDVKM. This CDR3 has 15 amino acids. The CDR3 is CASSSLTGQGAGYTF. The CDR3 coding sequence is TGTGCCAGCAGTTCCCTCACGGGACAGGGGGCCGGCTACACCTTC.

This clonotype showed up many times. V usage is TRBV5-1 and J usage is TRBJ1-1; TRBD1 aligns across 7 bases. V lost 4 bases and J lost 3; bases outside the gene matches: 6. Germline lookup yields CDR1 SGHRS and CDR2 YFSETQ. The CDR3 covers 14 residues. The CDR3 loop reads CASSRITGDTEAFF. CDR3 coding DNA: TGCGCCAGCAGCAGAATAACAGGGGACACTGAAGCTTTCTTT.

The gene calls are TRBV5-1 and TRBJ1-1; D is undetermined. V was pared by 0 bases and J by 5 bases, with 11 bases between. Looked up from germline, CDR1 is SGHRS and CDR2 is YFSETQ. The CDR3 length is 14 residues. For the CDR3, the DNA is TGCGCCAGCAGCTTGGAGACGGTGGCGACTGAAGCTTTCTTT. Its translation: CASSLETVATEAFF.

This clonotype has a count of ten or more. This chain connects TRBV4-1 to TRBJ1-6, with 7 bases matching TRBD1. The CDR3 runs 16 residues. CDR1 is MGHRA, CDR2 YSYEKL, per germline. With V trimmed by 2 bases and J by 6 bases, 7 bases remained unmatched. Here the CDR3 reads CASSQPTGLVNSPLHF. CDR3 sequence (DNA): TGCGCCAGCAGCCAACCGACAGGGTTGGTTAATTCACCCCTCCACTTT.

This clonotype was recorded a few times. The CDR3 loop reads CAISEMGGLGEQYV. As DNA, the CDR3 is TGTGCCATCAGTGAGATGGGGGGATTGGGAGAGCAGTACGTC. This chain connects TRBV10-3 to TRBJ2-7; D might be TRBD2 (6 bases). V was cut by 2 bases and J by 7 bases, with 15 bases left in between. This CDR3 has 14 residues. CDR1 is ENHRY, CDR2 SYGVKD, per germline.

This chain uses TRBV20-1 with TRBJ2-2; 9 bases align to TRBD2. With V trimmed by 0 bases and J by 0 bases, 5 bases remained unmatched. Germline assignment: CDR1 DFQATT and CDR2 SNEGSKA (reference sequence). The CDR3 is made up of 17 amino acids. CDR3 in amino acids: CSARDLRLAANTGELFF. The CDR3 nucleotides are TGCAGTGCTAGAGATCTTAGACTAGCGGCGAACACCGGGGAGCTGTTTTTT.

The chain uses TRBV2 and TRBJ2-1; the D gene is possibly TRBD2 (6 bases). The germline V and J ends were trimmed by 6 bases and 5 bases, with 14 bases remaining between them. The germline V gene has CDR1 SNHLY and CDR2 FYNNEI. The CDR3 spans 14 residues. The CDR3 DNA follows: TGTGCCAGCAGGGTGCTAGCGCAGGACAATGAGCAGTTCTTC. Translation gives CASRVLAQDNEQFF.

The V and J genes are TRBV5-5 and TRBJ2-5; 7 bases line up with TRBD2. This CDR3 is 16 amino acids long. CDR1 SGHKS and CDR2 YYEKEE come from the germline V gene (reference sequence). With 2 bases clipped from V and 7 bases from J, the junction kept 14 bases outside the gene matches. This chain's CDR3 is CASSFYLAGTVWTQYF. CDR3 DNA: TGTGCCAGCAGCTTTTACTTAGCGGGTACCGTTTGGACCCAGTACTTC.

This clonotype was observed a few times. This chain connects TRBV4-1 to TRBJ2-5; 9 positions match TRBD2. The CDR3 extends over 17 amino acids. Germline CDR1 MGHRA, CDR2 YSYEKL. The V segment lost 0 bases and the J segment 1 base; nucleotides outside the gene matches: 6. The CDR3 loop is CASSQEGAGGSQETQYF. In DNA form, the CDR3 reads TGCGCCAGCAGCCAAGAGGGGGCGGGAGGGTCCCAAGAGACCCAGTACTTC.

At least ten counts were recorded for this clonotype. V usage is TRBV29-1 and J usage is TRBJ2-1; D is possibly TRBD2 (6 bases). The CDR3 length is 13 residues. Trimming took 4 bases from V and 4 from J, leaving 11 bases between them. The V gene's germline CDR1 is SQVTM and CDR2 ANQGSEA. In nucleotides, the CDR3 is TGCAGCGTTGCTTCGGGAGATTACAATGAGCAGTTCTTC. Translated, it gives CSVASGDYNEQFF.

This clonotype was counted a few times. The gene calls are TRBV6-2 or TRBV6-3 and TRBJ2-1; a possible D gene is TRBD1 (6 bases). The CDR3 is 14 residues long. The V end was cut by 10 bases, the J end by 3 bases, with 16 bases between. Germline-derived CDR1 and CDR2 are MNHEY and SVGEGT. CDR3 bases: TGTGCCACCCCACGACAGGCAAACTACAATGAGCAGTTCTTC. The encoded protein is CATPRQANYNEQFF.